Listed below are T cell receptor beta chains from one sample, sequenced in a study of CXCR3-negative and CXCR3-positive naive CD8 T cells. TCRdb derives one entry per CDR3 protein from the 5' RACE reads, leaving out DNA. This sample's table has 92,000 or so distinct CDR3 sequences. The material sequenced was naive CXCR3- CD8+ T cells from blood. These receptors all come from a human donor in good health. Some clones in this sample may be carry-over from other donors' samples. Both conserved end residues are part of each CDR3.

j_call,v_call,cdr3_aa
TRBJ2-7,TRBV30,CAWKGSSYEQYF
TRBJ2-1,TRBV20-1,CSARVPSYNEQFF
TRBJ2-2,TRBV5-1,CASSLDLAGEFPNTGELFF
TRBJ1-2,TRBV12-3/TRBV12-4,CASSPPGQGICGYTF
TRBJ2-7,TRBV21-1,CASSRVTSGSHEQYF
TRBJ2-1,TRBV4-3,CASSQEGVGVYNEQFF
TRBJ2-7,TRBV20-1,CSARRGYEQYF
TRBJ2-4,TRBV20-1,CSAASVSGVPPGNIQYF
TRBJ2-2,TRBV29-1,CSALDRVAGELFF
TRBJ2-1,TRBV14,CASSQDWQRNEQFF
TRBJ2-7,TRBV6-5,CASSTASTSYTSLGYYEQYF
TRBJ2-5,TRBV5-1,CASSSGQGGTETQYF
TRBJ1-1,TRBV28,CASSLLGDTEAFF
TRBJ2-1,TRBV28,CASMTNGPTGFGEQFF
TRBJ2-7,TRBV4-3,CASSQDPSGLGEQYF
TRBJ1-4,TRBV2,CASSDQIPSTNEKLFF
TRBJ2-3,TRBV5-5,CASSFLAGEDTQYF
TRBJ2-1,TRBV15,CATSRGGTGNYNEQFF